This T cell receptor (beta chain) stems from a study of siplizumab effects on memory and regulatory T cells. Study-level points and caveats: Naive T cells appeared more varied than memory cells and looked like key alloresponse contributors. Alloreactive sequences tracing back to unstimulated CD4+ memory cells fell significantly with siplizumab. Siplizumab conditions gave an average of about 62% Treg-derived mappable alloreactive CD4+ clones, versus 26.9% for controls.

The V end lost 8 bases, the J end lost 8 bases, and 9 bases lay between the germline ends. The CDR3 spans 11 residues. In germline, CDR1 is MNHEY, CDR2 SVGAGI. Comment on this clone: Its antigen remains unknown.

Sequencing was performed with immunoSEQ multiplex PCR; in TCRdb, only in-frame clones are kept and a portion is missing. Found here are 110,000 or so clones, approximately 94% of them singletons; the top ten hold 0.32%. The sample consisted of CD4+ T cells sorted from blood. The chain has TRBV6-5 and TRBJ2-2; tentatively, D is TRBD1 (6 bases). The TCR was taken from a human donor in good health. DNA of the CDR3: TGTGCCAGCGGGACAATTGGGGAGCTGTTTTTT. It yields the protein CASGTIGELFF.